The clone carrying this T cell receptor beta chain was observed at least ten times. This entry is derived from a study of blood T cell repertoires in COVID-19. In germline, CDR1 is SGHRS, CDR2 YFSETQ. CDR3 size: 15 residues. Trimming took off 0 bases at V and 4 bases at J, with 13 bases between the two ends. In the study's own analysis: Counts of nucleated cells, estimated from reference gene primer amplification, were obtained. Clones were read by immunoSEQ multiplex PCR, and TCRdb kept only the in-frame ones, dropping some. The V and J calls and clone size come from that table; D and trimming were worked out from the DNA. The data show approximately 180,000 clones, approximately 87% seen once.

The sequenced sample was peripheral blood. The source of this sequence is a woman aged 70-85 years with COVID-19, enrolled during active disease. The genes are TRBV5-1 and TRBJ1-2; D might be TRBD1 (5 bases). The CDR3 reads CASSLGLNQGYGYTF. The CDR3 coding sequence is TGCGCCAGCAGCTTGGGGTTAAATCAGGGCTATGGCTACACCTTC.